These 19 T cell receptor beta chains were all obtained from the same sample, sequenced in a study of blood T cells in healthy people across ages. A second PCR, run for roughly 7 to 11 cycles, used a sample-barcoded 5' primer plus a J-beta primer mix. TCRdb reprocessed the 5' RACE reads with MiXCR, giving one entry per CDR3 protein. This sample carries 750,000 to 850,000 distinct CDR3 sequences, about 25% of them seen once, and the ten largest clones take more than 3%. The data were also submitted as part of a second study, on T cells of mothers and their children.

Sequencing was carried out using blood. These receptors all come from a boy aged 10-17 years in good health.

The chain employs TRBV18 and TRBJ1-1, with D tentatively TRBD1 (5 bases). The CDR3 runs 13 residues. V was shortened by 5 bases and J by 4 bases, with 11 bases between the two germline ends. The germline V gene has CDR1 KGHSH and CDR2 LQKENI. The CDR3 bases are TGTGCCAGCTCAACCTCAGGGAGCACTGAAGCTTTCTTT. This codes for CASSTSGSTEAFF.

Concerning this clonotype itself: Sequence at one end of the junction differs from germline and may be a read error. V usage is TRBV29-1 and J usage is TRBJ2-5; D is unresolved. The V gene's germline CDR1 is SQVTM and CDR2 ANQGSEA. The CDR3 sequence is 11 residues long. CDR3 residues: CSGEDLGFPYF. In nucleotides, the CDR3 is TGCAGCGGTGAAGATTTGGGCTTTCCCTACTTC.

The genes are TRBV7-8 and TRBJ2-6; no reliable D call. Germline V lookup: CDR1 SGHVS, CDR2 FQNEAQ. CDR3 length equals 15 residues. The V end lost 6 bases, the J end lost 0 bases, and 9 bases lay between the germline ends. The CDR3 sequence is CASRLTGSGANVLTF. The CDR3 region has the DNA TGTGCCAGCAGACTAACGGGCTCTGGGGCCAACGTCCTGACTTTC.

This clonotype was recorded once. This chain uses TRBV7-2 with TRBJ2-7; 8 nucleotides agree with TRBD2. The CDR3 spans 18 residues. Germline V gene data show CDR1 as SGHTA and CDR2 as FQGNSA. V trimming: 1 base; J trimming: 2 bases; junction bases outside the gene matches: 13. CDR3 coding DNA: TGTGCCAGCAGCTTAGTCGGCGGCGCGGGGGGCGCGACCTACGAGCAGTACTTC. Translating gives CASSLVGGAGGATYEQYF.

This chain's CDR3 is CASSYAGMNTEAFF. Here the CDR3 DNA reads TGTGCCAGCAGTTACGCAGGGATGAACACTGAAGCTTTCTTT. J is TRBJ1-1 and V is TRBV6-5, with a possible D match to TRBD1 (5 bases). Trimming shortened V by 2 bases and J by 0 bases, and 7 bases separated the two germline ends. Germline CDR1 reads MNHEY; CDR2 reads SVGAGI. The CDR3 is 14 residues long.

This clonotype was seen a handful of times. The V gene is TRBV29-1, the J gene TRBJ2-3; possible D gene TRBD2, 6 bases. V gave up 6 bases and J gave up 3 bases, with 13 bases separating them. CDR3 length: 13 residues. Germline values: CDR1 SQVTM, CDR2 ANQGSEA. As DNA, the CDR3 is TGCAGCGTGGGGGACGGGAGTACAGATACGCAGTATTTT. As protein: CSVGDGSTDTQYF.

V usage is TRBV5-6 and J usage is TRBJ2-1; 10 nucleotides align to TRBD2. V gave up 5 bases and J gave up 0 bases; unmatched junction bases: 17. The CDR3 has 20 amino acids. CDR1 SGHDT and CDR2 YYEEEE come from the germline V gene. The DNA for the CDR3 is TGTGCCAGCAGTTACCTCGCCTCTAGCGGGAGCCGCAGCTCCTACAATGAGCAGTTCTTC. Translation gives CASSYLASSGSRSSYNEQFF.

This clonotype was seen only a few times. The CDR3 here is CSAPYPGELFF. In nucleotides, the CDR3 is TGCAGTGCCCCTTACCCCGGGGAGCTGTTTTTT. This chain joins TRBV20-1 and TRBJ2-2; D unresolved. CDR1 and CDR2 (germline): DFQATT, SNEGSKA (reference sequence). V was trimmed by 6 bases and J by 6 bases, leaving 8 bases between them. The CDR3 totals 11 residues.

The CDR3 nucleotides are TGTGCCAGCAGTGAAGCACCAGCGGGGGGACCAGAGACCCAGTACTTC. It encodes CASSEAPAGGPETQYF. The J gene is TRBJ2-5, the V gene TRBV6-1; 9 bases are a match to TRBD2. The germline V gene has CDR1 MNHNS and CDR2 SASEGT. V shed 0 bases, J shed 4 bases, and the junction held 6 bases outside the gene matches. CDR3 length: 16 amino acids.

The V gene is TRBV20-1, the J gene TRBJ2-1; D is perhaps TRBD2 (6 bases). CDR1 is DFQATT and CDR2 is SNEGSKA in the germline V gene (reference sequence). The CDR3 contains 13 residues. Trimming left V 5 bases short and J 1 base short, with 9 bases between. CDR3 DNA sequence: TGCAGTGCTGGGACTCGTTCCTACAATGAGCAGTTCTTC. This codes for CSAGTRSYNEQFF.

The chain has TRBV20-1 and TRBJ2-5; D gene ambiguous. CDR1 is DFQATT and CDR2 is SNEGSKA in the germline V gene (reference sequence). The CDR3 is 13 residues long. Trimming shortened V by 2 bases and J by 6 bases, and 13 bases separated the two germline ends. The CDR3 sequence is CSARLIGGQTQYF. The CDR3 region has the DNA TGCAGTGCTAGACTTATAGGTGGTCAGACCCAGTACTTC.

This clonotype is a singleton in its sample. This chain connects TRBV6-2 or TRBV6-3 to TRBJ2-3; D is unresolved. V dropped 1 base and J dropped 6 bases, with 11 bases sitting between them. CDR1 is MNHEY and CDR2 is SVGEGT in the germline V gene. There are 14 residues in the CDR3. In DNA form, the CDR3 reads TGTGCCAGCAGTTACTACAGTTCCACGGATACGCAGTATTTT. It yields the protein CASSYYSSTDTQYF.

The J gene is TRBJ2-1, the V gene TRBV5-1, with a possible D match to TRBD1 (6 bases). The V gene's germline CDR1 is SGHRS and CDR2 YFSETQ. This CDR3 comprises 16 residues. Trimming removed 1 base from V and 3 bases from J, with 14 bases in between. The CDR3 spells CASSLIPGHLYNEQFF. The DNA for the CDR3 is TGCGCCAGCAGCTTGATTCCGGGACATCTCTACAATGAGCAGTTCTTC.

This clonotype was observed a single time. This chain joins TRBV28 and TRBJ2-5; unclear D gene. The CDR3 sequence is 16 residues long. V lost 3 bases and J 1 base, leaving 15 bases between the germline ends. The germline CDR1 and CDR2 sequences are MDHEN and SYDVKM. CDR3 sequence (DNA): TGTGCCAGCAGTTTCTCCTATGTCGACCTCCAAGAGACCCAGTACTTC. This sequence encodes CASSFSYVDLQETQYF.

This chain uses TRBV28 with TRBJ1-5, with D possibly being TRBD1 (5 bases). Trimming removed 7 bases at V and 3 bases at J, with 16 bases between. Germline CDR1 and CDR2: MDHEN and SYDVKM. The CDR3 spans 15 residues. The CDR3 here is CASTQDGTYNQPQHF. CDR3 DNA sequence: TGTGCCAGCACCCAAGACGGGACTTACAATCAGCCCCAGCATTTT. The full variable domain, its missing parts supplied by reference TRBV28 and TRBJ1-5, is DVKVTQSSRYLVKRTGEKVFLECVQDMDHENMFWYRQDPGLGLRLIYFSYDVKMKEKGDIPEGYSVSREKKERFSLILESASTNQTSMYLCASTQDGTYNQPQHFGDGTRLSIL.

The rearrangement uses TRBV4-2 and TRBJ2-1; 10 positions match TRBD2. The germline V gene encodes CDR1 LGHNA and CDR2 YNFKEQ. CDR3 size: 16 residues. V lost 3 bases and J lost 2; bases outside the gene matches: 4. The CDR3 nucleotides are TGTGCCAGCAGCCATCACAGCGGGAGGGCCTACAATGAGCAGTTCTTC. This sequence encodes CASSHHSGRAYNEQFF.

The chain combines TRBV6-1 with TRBJ1-2, with D possibly matching TRBD1 (5 bases). The V gene's germline CDR1 is MNHNS and CDR2 SASEGT. V gave up 5 bases and J gave up 4 bases, with 20 bases separating them. The CDR3 is made up of 16 amino acids. CDR3 nucleotides: TGTGCCAGCAGTATGACCGGGACCCAAAGAACCTATGGCTACACCTTC. This translates into CASSMTGTQRTYGYTF.

The chain couples TRBV28 to TRBJ1-2; D unresolved. The CDR3 runs 12 residues. Trimming cost V 8 bases and J 5 bases, with 12 bases left between them. Germline loops: CDR1 MDHEN, CDR2 SYDVKM. CDR3 sequence reads: CASQDPMYGYTF. In DNA form, the CDR3 reads TGTGCCAGCCAGGATCCGATGTATGGCTACACCTTC.

The chain combines TRBV7-2 with TRBJ1-2; 10 nucleotides line up with TRBD1. The germline gives CDR1 SGHTA, CDR2 FQGNSA. This CDR3 comprises 15 residues. After removal of 5 bases from V and 3 bases from J, the junction contained 6 bases not matched to a gene. In nucleotides, the CDR3 is TGTGCCAGCAGCCCCCTGACAGGGGGCGACTATGGCTACACCTTC. Protein sequence: CASSPLTGGDYGYTF.